A selection of T cell receptor beta chains follows, all from one sample in a study of T cells and Merkel cell carcinoma outcomes. Assay used: immunoSEQ multiplex PCR; TCRdb lists only in-frame clones, some missing. The sample holds about 15,000 clones, around 87% seen once. Sequencing input: tumor tissue from Merkel cell carcinoma. The receptor source for this set is a human donor with Merkel cell carcinoma. Each CDR3 is given with its conserved first and last residue. Each record gives: CDR3 protein, V gene, clone size, J gene. Rows give clone size only sometimes, using once, few, many, or a class for an expanded clone.

CDR3aa: CASSLTVSYGYTF
v_gene: TRBV6-5
abundance: .
j_gene: TRBJ1-2

CDR3aa: CASSPGLAAGELFF
v_gene: TRBV7-9
abundance: .
j_gene: TRBJ2-2

CDR3aa: CATNRGPGDTQYF
v_gene: TRBV15
abundance: .
j_gene: TRBJ2-3

CDR3aa: CASSSDTARSQSQHF
v_gene: TRBV5-8
abundance: once
j_gene: TRBJ1-5

CDR3aa: CVSSSRAGTPRDEQFF
v_gene: TRBV7-3
abundance: .
j_gene: TRBJ2-1

CDR3aa: CASSVRSGRGANTGELFF
v_gene: TRBV7-9
abundance: once
j_gene: TRBJ2-2

CDR3aa: CASSFEGRGNEQFF
v_gene: TRBV7-9
abundance: .
j_gene: TRBJ2-1

CDR3aa: CASNRIVNTEAFF
v_gene: TRBV10-2
abundance: .
j_gene: TRBJ1-1

CDR3aa: CASSRTGSREKLFF
v_gene: TRBV5-8
abundance: .
j_gene: TRBJ1-4

CDR3aa: CASSLRSTGGETSKAFF
v_gene: TRBV7-7
abundance: .
j_gene: TRBJ1-1

CDR3aa: CASSSGPRLKNTEAFF
v_gene: TRBV27
abundance: .
j_gene: TRBJ1-1

CDR3aa: CASNPEQGFYEQYF
v_gene: TRBV2
abundance: .
j_gene: TRBJ2-7

CDR3aa: CASSLSPHGANVLTF
v_gene: TRBV7-3
abundance: .
j_gene: TRBJ2-6

CDR3aa: CASRPDEDRGNQPQHF
v_gene: TRBV12-2
abundance: once
j_gene: TRBJ1-5